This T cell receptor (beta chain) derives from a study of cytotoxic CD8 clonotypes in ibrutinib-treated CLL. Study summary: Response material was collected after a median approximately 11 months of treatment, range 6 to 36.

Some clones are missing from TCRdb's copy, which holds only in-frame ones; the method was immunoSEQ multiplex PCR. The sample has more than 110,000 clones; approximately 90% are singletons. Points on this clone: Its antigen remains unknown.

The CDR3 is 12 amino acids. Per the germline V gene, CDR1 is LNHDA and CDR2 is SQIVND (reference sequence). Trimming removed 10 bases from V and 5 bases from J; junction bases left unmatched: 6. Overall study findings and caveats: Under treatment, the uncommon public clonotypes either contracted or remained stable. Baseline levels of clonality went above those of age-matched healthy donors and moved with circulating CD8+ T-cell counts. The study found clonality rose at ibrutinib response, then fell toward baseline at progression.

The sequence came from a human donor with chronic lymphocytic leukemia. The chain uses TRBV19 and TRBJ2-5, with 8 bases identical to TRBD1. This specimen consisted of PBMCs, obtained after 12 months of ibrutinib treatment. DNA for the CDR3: TGTGCCACCATGGACAGGGTTGAGACCCAGTACTTC. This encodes CATMDRVETQYF.